The 28 T cell receptor beta chains given below trace back to one sample, sequenced in a study of T cells in Graves' hyperthyroidism and ophthalmopathy. Regions amplified from RNA transcripts were the TCR beta CDR3 regions. With the HTBI primer set, the TCR CDR3 went through a first round of RT-PCR. In TCRdb, the multiplex PCR reads were re-called with MiXCR into one record per CDR3 protein. Found here are 250,000 to 300,000 distinct CDR3 sequences, 13% of them singletons; the top ten hold 7.8%. Sequenced input: blood. These receptors all come from a woman younger than 45 with Graves' hyperthyroidism that later progressed to Graves' ophthalmopathy.

This clonotype came up many times. The J gene is TRBJ2-1, the V gene TRBV7-2, with TRBD2 matching over 8 bases. The germline gives CDR1 SGHTA, CDR2 FQGNSA. The CDR3 length is 19 residues. V trimming: 0 bases; J trimming: 7 bases; junction bases outside the gene matches: 17. CDR3 protein: CASSLALGRSGNRANEQFF. As DNA, the CDR3 is TGTGCCAGCAGCTTAGCTTTAGGGCGTAGCGGGAACCGAGCGAATGAGCAGTTCTTC.

The chain recombines TRBV7-3 with TRBJ2-7; D is perhaps TRBD2 (6 bases). CDR1 is SGHTA, CDR2 FQGTGA, per germline. The V end was cut by 4 bases, the J end by 6 bases, with 10 bases between. CDR3 length: 12 amino acids. CDR3 in DNA: TGTGCCAGCAGCTACCCCGGGGGCGAGCAGTACTTC. This encodes CASSYPGGEQYF. The entire variable domain, with the rest obtained from reference TRBV7-3 and TRBJ2-7, is as follows: GAGVSQTPSNKVTEKGKYVELRCDPISGHTALYWYRQSLGQGPEFLIYFQGTGAADDSGLPNDRFFAVRPEGSVSTLKIQRTERGDSAVYLCASSYPGGEQYFGPGTRLTVT.

The table lists this clonotype with many counts. V and J are TRBV20-1 and TRBJ2-7; D is unclear. Deletions cut 5 bases from V and 1 base from J, with 6 bases between. This CDR3 has 11 residues. Germline V lookup: CDR1 DFQATT, CDR2 SNEGSKA (reference sequence). CDR3 nucleotides: TGCAGTGCTTCTCAGTCCTACGAGCAGTACTTC. Amino acid sequence: CSASQSYEQYF.

This clonotype was recorded many times. The chain recombines TRBV2 with TRBJ2-7, with D possibly TRBD1 on 6 matching bases. The CDR3 spans 15 residues. Germline CDR1 is SNHLY and CDR2 is FYNNEI. V lost 1 base and J 4 bases, leaving 14 bases between the germline ends. The CDR3 bases are TGTGCCAGCAGTGAAGAACAGGGCGAGGGATACGAGCAGTACTTC. This gives the protein CASSEEQGEGYEQYF.

This clonotype was seen a handful of times. The gene calls are TRBV14 and TRBJ2-5; a weak D match, TRBD1 (5 bases). CDR1 is SGHDN and CDR2 is FVKESK in the germline V gene. The CDR3 is 14 residues long. The germline V and J ends were trimmed by 3 bases and 0 bases, with 8 bases remaining between them. CDR3 sequence (DNA): TGTGCCAGCAGCCAGACAGTTAACCAAGAGACCCAGTACTTC. This sequence encodes CASSQTVNQETQYF.

This chain connects TRBV4-1 to TRBJ2-1; the D is unclear. Germline V gene data show CDR1 as MGHRA and CDR2 as YSYEKL. The CDR3 extends over 12 amino acids. The V end lost 1 base, the J end lost 8 bases, and 6 bases lay between the germline ends. This CDR3 is CASSQVVDEQFF. The CDR3 DNA is TGCGCCAGCAGCCAAGTTGTCGATGAGCAGTTCTTC.

This clonotype occurred a few times. The chain's CDR3 is CASKQRTGNQPQHF. The CDR3 nucleotides are TGTGCCAGCAAACAAAGGACGGGCAATCAGCCCCAGCATTTT. The J gene is TRBJ1-5, the V gene TRBV5-6, with D uncertain. Trimming removed 6 bases from V and 2 bases from J, with 12 bases in between. This CDR3 has 14 amino acids. Germline-derived CDR1 and CDR2 are SGHDT and YYEEEE. The whole variable domain, filled in from reference TRBV5-6 and TRBJ1-5, reads DAGVTQSPTHLIKTRGQQVTLRCSPKSGHDTVSWYQQALGQGPQFIFQYYEEEERQRGNFPDRFSGHQFPNYSSELNVNALLLGDSALYLCASKQRTGNQPQHFGDGTRLSIL.

This clonotype appeared many times. J is TRBJ1-5 and V is TRBV27; D might be TRBD1 (6 bases). The CDR3 is 15 amino acids. The V end lost 0 bases, the J end lost 7 bases, and 13 bases lay between the germline ends. Looked up from germline, CDR1 is MNHEY and CDR2 is SMNVEV (reference sequence). The CDR3 region is CASSLSARGGQPQHF. Written as DNA, the CDR3 is TGTGCCAGCAGTTTATCGGCCAGGGGTGGCCAGCCCCAGCATTTT.

On this clonotype: Possible read error: a much larger clone is one base away. This chain joins TRBV2 and TRBJ2-2; TRBD2 might be the D (5 bases). From germline, CDR1 is SNHLY and CDR2 FYNNEI. The CDR3 totals 14 residues. CDR3 sequence: CATRWLANTGEPFF. The CDR3 DNA is TGTGCCACAAGGTGGCTCGCGAACACCGGGGAGCCGTTTTTT.

This clonotype was counted ten times or more. The CDR3 sequence: CASRGTDRDSNEQFF. CDR3 bases: TGTGCCAGCAGGGGAACAGACCGGGACAGCAATGAGCAGTTCTTC. The rearrangement joins TRBV6-1 to TRBJ2-1, with 7 bases identical to TRBD1. V lost 6 bases to trimming and J lost 6 bases; unmatched junction nucleotides: 11. The CDR3 consists of 15 residues. Germline V gene lookup returns CDR1 MNHNS and CDR2 SASEGT.

This clonotype appeared many times. The V and J genes are TRBV20-1 and TRBJ2-4; TRBD2 agrees at 11 bases. The CDR3 spans 18 residues. Germline V lookup: CDR1 DFQATT, CDR2 SNEGSKA (reference sequence). V shed 0 bases and J 0 bases; nucleotides not matched to a gene: 7. The CDR3 DNA sequence: TGCAGTGCTAGAGATGAGGTAGCGGGAGGGCTAGCCAAAAACATTCAGTACTTC. Translated, it gives CSARDEVAGGLAKNIQYF.

This clonotype has at least ten counts. The chain links TRBV2 to TRBJ1-2; 7 bases agree with TRBD1. Losses at the gene ends were 4 bases for V and 4 bases for J; bases not matched to a gene: 12. This CDR3 spans 16 amino acids. Germline-derived CDR1 and CDR2 are SNHLY and FYNNEI. The CDR3 protein is CASSASPRQGGYGYTF. CDR3 in DNA: TGTGCCAGCAGTGCCTCCCCCCGACAGGGCGGCTATGGCTACACCTTC. Combining the CDR3 with reference TRBV2 and TRBJ1-2 gives the whole variable domain EPEVTQTPSHQVTQMGQEVILRCVPISNHLYFYWYRQILGQKVEFLVSFYNNEISEKSEIFDDQFSVERPDGSNFTLKIRSTKLEDSAMYFCASSASPRQGGYGYTFGSGTRLTVV.

The gene calls are TRBV6-2 or TRBV6-3 and TRBJ2-4; TRBD1 agrees at 10 bases. Trimming removed 6 bases from V and 2 bases from J; junction bases left unmatched: 4. Germline CDR1 reads MNHEY; CDR2 reads SVGEGT. CDR3 length: 15 residues. In DNA form, the CDR3 reads TGTGCCAGCAGCCGACAGGGGGCGTCCAAAAACATTCAGTACTTC. Amino acids: CASSRQGASKNIQYF.

In this sample, this clonotype turned up many times. This sequence joins TRBV30 and TRBJ2-7; 7 bases are a match to TRBD1. V lost 3 bases, J lost 5 bases, and 16 bases stayed unmatched. The germline V gene encodes CDR1 GTSNPN and CDR2 SVGIG (reference sequence). The CDR3 loop spans 16 amino acids. The CDR3 here is CAWRPRTTGALDEQYF. CDR3 coding DNA: TGTGCCTGGAGGCCCCGAACAACAGGGGCCTTGGACGAGCAGTACTTC.

This clonotype was counted between two and nine times. This chain uses TRBV6-1 with TRBJ1-3; possibly TRBD1 for D (5 bases). Germline values: CDR1 MNHNS, CDR2 SASEGT. The V end was cut by 6 bases, the J end by 8 bases, with 17 bases between. The CDR3 runs to 14 residues. CDR3 residues: CASRDFQGGYTIYF. The DNA for the CDR3 is TGTGCCAGCAGGGACTTCCAGGGAGGATACACCATATATTTT.

This chain links TRBV5-6 with TRBJ2-2; the match to TRBD1 covers 10 bases. The length of the CDR3 is 18 residues. V dropped 2 bases and J dropped 6; count of bases not matched to a gene: 13. CDR1 SGHDT and CDR2 YYEEEE come from the germline V gene. CDR3 residues: CASSLPGQGMMGAGELFF. The CDR3 DNA reads TGTGCCAGCAGCTTACCGGGACAGGGGATGATGGGCGCCGGGGAGCTGTTTTTT.

About this clonotype itself: A read error may be the cause here, since a much bigger clone is one base away. The chain links TRBV7-8 to TRBJ2-1; D remains ambiguous. The germline gives CDR1 SGHVS, CDR2 FQNEAQ. CDR3 length: 12 residues. Trimming left V 5 bases short and J 10 bases short, with 12 bases between. The CDR3: CASSASLREQFF. CDR3 in DNA: TGTGCCAGCAGCGCATCTCTGCGAGAGCAGTTCTTC.

The V and J genes are TRBV7-6 and TRBJ1-2; the D gene is possibly TRBD1 (5 bases). The CDR3 is 15 residues long. V was cut by 5 bases and J by 8 bases, with 21 bases left in between. The germline V gene has CDR1 SGHVS and CDR2 FNYEAQ. The CDR3 nucleotides read TGTGCCAGCAGCGCGGGGGGGAGCCGGGCGGACGGCTACACCTTC. It translates to CASSAGGSRADGYTF.

This clonotype was seen more than once but under ten times. This may be a read error, as it is one base from a much larger clone. The chain carries TRBV6-2 or TRBV6-3 and TRBJ2-7, with 14 bases aligning to TRBD2. After removal of 7 bases from V and 9 bases from J, the junction contained 11 bases not matched to a gene. This CDR3 comprises 15 residues. Germline V gene lookup returns CDR1 MNHEY and CDR2 SVGEGT. The CDR3 loop is CASNPLGLAGVVQYF. CDR3 sequence (DNA): TGTGCCAGCAACCCCCTGGGACTAGCGGGAGTGGTGCAGTACTTC.

This clonotype was observed at least ten times. CDR3 sequence reads: CASSIGLAGIYNEQFF. In DNA, the CDR3 is TGTGCCAGTAGTATAGGCCTAGCGGGGATTTACAATGAGCAGTTCTTC. The V and J genes are TRBV19 and TRBJ2-1, with TRBD2 matching 9 bases. Germline trimming cut 1 base from V and 4 bases from J; bases unmatched to any gene: 5. Germline V gene lookup returns CDR1 LNHDA and CDR2 SQIVND (reference sequence). The CDR3 runs 16 residues.

The genes are TRBV7-9 and TRBJ2-6; 8 bases line up with TRBD1. The CDR3 totals 18 residues. Germline CDR1 SEHNR, CDR2 FQNEAQ (reference sequence). The junction had 11 bases not matched to a gene; V was cut back by 5 bases and J by 2 bases. CDR3 protein: CASSPPARGLPGANVLTF. The CDR3 region has the DNA TGTGCCAGCAGCCCCCCGGCCAGGGGGCTACCTGGGGCCAACGTCCTGACTTTC.

The sample holds many counts of this clonotype. The rearrangement uses TRBV18 and TRBJ2-3, with 10 bases that match TRBD2. V gave up 2 bases and J gave up 11 bases; unmatched junction bases: 13. Germline CDR1 reads KGHSH; CDR2 reads LQKENI. The CDR3 runs to 16 residues. CDR3 region: CASSPSRGLAPLGQYF. The CDR3 region has the DNA TGTGCCAGCTCACCATCACGGGGACTAGCGCCACTGGGGCAGTATTTT.

This clonotype was counted ten times or more. This chain connects TRBV12-3 or TRBV12-4 to TRBJ2-1, with TRBD2 matching 8 bases. V lost 2 bases and J lost 6; bases outside the gene matches: 6. CDR3 length equals 15 residues. The CDR3 sequence is CASSLIAGRGNEQFF. CDR3 DNA sequence: TGTGCCAGCAGTTTAATAGCGGGAAGGGGCAATGAGCAGTTCTTC.

This clonotype was recorded at least ten times. V gene TRBV3-2 combines with J gene TRBJ1-1; the table's D call TRBD1 went unverified against the DNA. TRBV3-2 is listed as a pseudogene. The length of the CDR3 is 14 residues. The DNA of the CDR3 is TGTGCCAGCAGCCGAGACAGGGGAAACACTGAAGCTTTCTTT. It codes for CASSRDRGNTEAFF.

Comment on this clonotype: A single base separates this from a much larger clone, so it may be a read error. The V gene is TRBV20-1, the J gene TRBJ2-5; a weak D match, TRBD2 (5 bases). The CDR3 length is 13 residues. Germline CDR1 and CDR2: DFQATT and SNEGSKA (reference sequence). This CDR3 is CSASSDFQETQCF. Written as DNA, the CDR3 is TGCAGTGCTAGCTCGGACTTTCAAGAGACCCAGTGCTTC.

This clonotype was picked up many times. This chain links TRBV6-2 or TRBV6-3 with TRBJ2-3; D possibly corresponds to TRBD2 (6 bases). V lost 0 bases and J lost 8, with 15 bases in between. Germline V CDR1 and CDR2: MNHEY, SVGEGT. The CDR3 sequence is 15 residues long. CDR3 DNA sequence: TGTGCCAGCAGTTACTCGATAGCGGTGGGGCCTACGCAGTATTTT. This gives the protein CASSYSIAVGPTQYF.

The sample holds many counts of this clonotype. V and J are TRBV29-1 and TRBJ2-2; TRBD2 aligns across 8 bases. The CDR3 is 13 amino acids. CDR1 SQVTM and CDR2 ANQGSEA come from the germline V gene. The trim removed 5 bases at V and 7 bases at J, leaving 6 bases unmatched. The CDR3 DNA is TGCAGCGTTCGGCGGGAGGTGGACGGGGAGCTGTTTTTT. Translated, it gives CSVRREVDGELFF.

This clonotype was found many times. The V call is TRBV20-1, the J call TRBJ2-3; TRBD2 matches at 12 bases. This CDR3 contains 14 residues. With V trimmed by 6 bases and J by 4 bases, 5 bases remained unmatched. Germline values: CDR1 DFQATT, CDR2 SNEGSKA (reference sequence). The DNA for the CDR3 is TGCAGTGCACAGACTAGCGGGAGCGCAGATACGCAGTATTTT. Translating it yields CSAQTSGSADTQYF.